One sample yielded the 14 T cell receptor beta chains listed below, sequenced in a study of T cells after somatic rescue of genetic block. TCRdb's table, derived via immunoSEQ multiplex PCR, lists solely in-frame clones and lacks some. Among roughly 67,000 clones listed, about 90% were seen once. Sample: peripheral blood mononuclear cells (PBMCs). The receptors come from a man in his forties or fifties.

This chain connects TRBV2 to TRBJ2-2, with 12 bases fitting TRBD1. CDR1 is SNHLY, CDR2 FYNNEI, per germline. CDR3 size: 16 residues. V was clipped by 10 bases and J by 5 bases; unmatched bases: 11. CDR3 sequence reads: CATRGQGASGTGELFF. Here the CDR3 DNA reads TGTGCCACCCGGGGACAGGGGGCATCGGGGACCGGGGAGCTGTTTTTT.

The J gene is TRBJ2-7, the V gene TRBV6-6, with D unresolved. The germline V and J ends were trimmed by 0 bases and 3 bases, with 15 bases remaining between them. The CDR3 loop spans 16 amino acids. CDR1 is MNHNY and CDR2 is SVGAGI in the germline V gene (reference sequence). In DNA form, the CDR3 reads TGTGCCAGCAGTTACTCTTCAGGCATTTTTCGCTACGAGCAGTACTTC. Protein sequence: CASSYSSGIFRYEQYF.

The J gene is TRBJ2-1, the V gene TRBV2; a possible D gene is TRBD1 (5 bases). V lost 6 bases and J 9 bases, leaving 18 bases between the germline ends. The V gene's germline CDR1 is SNHLY and CDR2 FYNNEI. The CDR3 length is 14 residues. The CDR3 region is CASRKDTFVAEQFF. The CDR3 bases are TGTGCCAGCAGAAAGGACACTTTTGTAGCTGAGCAGTTCTTC.

The V gene is TRBV7-2, the J gene TRBJ2-3; possible D gene TRBD2, 6 bases. The CDR3 runs 14 residues. The ends were cut back, 5 bases at V and 6 bases at J, with 15 bases in the middle. Germline V gene sequence: CDR1 SGHTA, CDR2 FQGNSA. In DNA, the CDR3 is TGTGCCAGCAGCGAGACTAGGTCAAGTGATACGCAGTATTTT. Its translation: CASSETRSSDTQYF.

The chain joins TRBV9 to TRBJ2-5, with 8 bases identical to TRBD2. The CDR3 is made up of 16 amino acids. CDR1 SGDLS and CDR2 YYNGEE come from the germline V gene. The V gene end was trimmed by 0 bases and the J gene end by 2 bases; junction bases not matched to a gene: 6. The CDR3 is CASSVAGGTPQETQYF. As DNA, the CDR3 is TGTGCCAGCAGCGTAGCGGGGGGGACTCCACAAGAGACCCAGTACTTC.

The rearrangement links TRBV7-8 to TRBJ1-1, with D hard to call. Germline lookup yields CDR1 SGHVS and CDR2 FQNEAQ. V dropped 3 bases and J dropped 2 bases, with 13 bases sitting between them. This CDR3 is 15 amino acids long. The CDR3 reads CASSFRRTGNTEAFF. CDR3 nucleotides: TGTGCCAGCAGCTTTAGGCGGACGGGCAACACTGAAGCTTTCTTT.

The J gene is TRBJ2-2, the V gene TRBV7-9; 10 nucleotides match TRBD2. V was clipped by 2 bases and J by 7 bases; unmatched bases: 7. The CDR3 runs to 16 residues. Per germline, CDR1 SEHNR and CDR2 FQNEAQ (reference sequence). The CDR3 DNA follows: TGTGCCAGCAGCTTAAAGCGGGAGGGCCTCTACGGGGAGCTGTTTTTT. Protein sequence: CASSLKREGLYGELFF.

The rearrangement uses TRBV21-1 and TRBJ2-7; TRBD1, the table's D call, lacks a check against the DNA. TRBV21-1 is a recognized pseudogene. This CDR3 comprises 16 residues. In nucleotides, the CDR3 is TGTGCCAGCAGCAGACTGATCCGGGACAGACCCTACGAGCAGTACTTC. It yields the protein CASSRLIRDRPYEQYF.

CDR3 nucleotide sequence: TGCGCCAGCAGCTTAGTGGGGATCCAAGAGACCCAGTACTTC. Translating gives CASSLVGIQETQYF. The chain is built from TRBV5-1 and TRBJ2-5; D uncertain. Germline lookup yields CDR1 SGHRS and CDR2 YFSETQ. V was cut by 2 bases and J by 1 base, with 9 bases left in between. The CDR3 length is 14 residues.

This clone appeared a single time. The V gene is TRBV29-1, the J gene TRBJ2-7; TRBD2 matches 7 bases. Looked up from germline, CDR1 is SQVTM and CDR2 is ANQGSEA. J lost 5 bases, V lost 1 base, and 17 bases had no gene match. The CDR3 spans 17 residues. CDR3 coding DNA: TGCAGCGTTGAAGGGCCCCGGGGGGTGGGACCTAGTGACGAGCAGTACTTC. Its protein is CSVEGPRGVGPSDEQYF.

The chain carries TRBV7-9 and TRBJ1-2; possibly TRBD1 for D (6 bases). Trimming stripped 5 bases from V and 2 bases from J, with 18 bases between. The CDR3 is 16 residues long. CDR1 SEHNR and CDR2 FQNEAQ come from the germline V gene (reference sequence). The CDR3 loop reads CASSRQEETQNYGYTF. The CDR3 DNA reads as TGTGCCAGCAGCCGACAGGAGGAAACCCAAAACTATGGCTACACCTTC.

V and J are TRBV28 and TRBJ1-4; 7 bases line up with TRBD1. CDR3 length: 17 amino acids. Trimming took 5 bases from V and 4 from J; bases not matched to a gene: 13. Per the germline V gene, CDR1 is MDHEN and CDR2 is SYDVKM. CDR3 loop: CASSTPGTGDFNEKLFF. The CDR3, as DNA: TGTGCCAGCAGTACTCCCGGCACAGGGGACTTTAATGAAAAACTGTTTTTT.

This chain links TRBV19 with TRBJ2-2; D may be TRBD2 (6 bases). V shed 6 bases and J shed 1 base, with 15 bases lying between them. In germline, CDR1 is LNHDA, CDR2 SQIVND (reference sequence). CDR3 length: 16 residues. CDR3 sequence: CASRRPGTGNTGELFF. The DNA of the CDR3 is TGTGCCAGTAGAAGGCCCGGGACTGGGAACACCGGGGAGCTGTTTTTT.

The rearrangement joins TRBV28 to TRBJ2-4; D is ambiguous. Germline values: CDR1 MDHEN, CDR2 SYDVKM. CDR3 length: 13 amino acids. V lost 7 bases to trimming and J lost 1 base, with 8 bases between them. The CDR3 reads CASNDKAKNIQYF. The CDR3 DNA reads TGTGCCAGCAACGACAAGGCCAAAAACATTCAGTACTTC. The variable domain in full, with the rest retrieved from reference TRBV28 and TRBJ2-4, is DVKVTQSSRYLVKRTGEKVFLECVQDMDHENMFWYRQDPGLGLRLIYFSYDVKMKEKGDIPEGYSVSREKKERFSLILESASTNQTSMYLCASNDKAKNIQYFGAGTRLSVL.